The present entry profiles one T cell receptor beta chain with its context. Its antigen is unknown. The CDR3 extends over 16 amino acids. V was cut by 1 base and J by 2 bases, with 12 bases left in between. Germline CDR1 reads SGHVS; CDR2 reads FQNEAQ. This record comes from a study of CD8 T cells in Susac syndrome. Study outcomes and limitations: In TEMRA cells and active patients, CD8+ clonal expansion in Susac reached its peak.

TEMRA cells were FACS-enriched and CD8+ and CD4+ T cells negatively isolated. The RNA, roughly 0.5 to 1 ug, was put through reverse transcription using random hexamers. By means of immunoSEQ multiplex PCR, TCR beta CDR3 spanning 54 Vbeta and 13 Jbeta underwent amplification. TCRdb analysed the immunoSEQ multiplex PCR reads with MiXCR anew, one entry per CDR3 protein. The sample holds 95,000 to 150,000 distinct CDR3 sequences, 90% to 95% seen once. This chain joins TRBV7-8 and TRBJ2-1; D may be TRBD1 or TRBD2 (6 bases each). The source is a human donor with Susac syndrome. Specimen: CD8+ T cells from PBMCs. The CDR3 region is CASSLGGGLTYNEQFF. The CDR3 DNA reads TGTGCCAGCAGCTTAGGAGGGGGACTTACCTACAATGAGCAGTTCTTC.